This T cell receptor beta chain was identified in a study of T cells in Graves' hyperthyroidism and ophthalmopathy. This clonotype was counted ten times or more. The junction and the germline gene differ at one end; a read error may be behind it. Researchers amplified the TCR beta CDR3 regions from RNA transcripts. The primer set for the first-round RT-PCR of the TCR CDR3 was HTBI. TCRdb ran MiXCR on the multiplex PCR reads and lists one entry per CDR3 protein. Here the sample spans approximately 640,000 distinct CDR3 sequences, approximately 15% being singletons. The receptor was isolated from a man aged 45-65 years with Graves' hyperthyroidism. The sequencing sample was made of blood.

CDR3: CASSMDSVNTEAFF. CDR3 bases: TGTGCCAGCAGTATGGACAGCGTGAACACTGAAGCCTTCTTT. V gene TRBV27 combines with J gene TRBJ1-1, with D tentatively TRBD1 (6 bases). The V gene's germline CDR1 is MNHEY and CDR2 SMNVEV (reference sequence). CDR3 size: 14 residues.